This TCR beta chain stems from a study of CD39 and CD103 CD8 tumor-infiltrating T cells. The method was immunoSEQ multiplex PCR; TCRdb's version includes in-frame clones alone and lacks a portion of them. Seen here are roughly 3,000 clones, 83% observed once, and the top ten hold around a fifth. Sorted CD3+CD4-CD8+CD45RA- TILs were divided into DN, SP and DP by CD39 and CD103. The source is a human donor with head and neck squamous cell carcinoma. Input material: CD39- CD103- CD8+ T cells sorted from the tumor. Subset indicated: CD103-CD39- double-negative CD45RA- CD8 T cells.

The CDR3 DNA reads as TGTGCCAGTAGTTACCAGGGGAGTATGTTCTTC. Protein: CASSYQGSMFF. The chain combines TRBV19 with TRBJ2-1; D possibly corresponds to TRBD1 (6 bases). Germline V gene lookup returns CDR1 LNHDA and CDR2 SQIVND (reference sequence). Deletions cut 5 bases from V and 15 bases from J, with 14 bases between. CDR3 length: 11 residues.